What follows is one T cell receptor (beta chain) and its context. A much bigger clone sits one base away, suggesting this may be a read error. The data derive from a study of shared clonotypes between healthy human individuals. Method: immunoSEQ multiplex PCR; TCRdb's copy keeps in-frame clones and lacks some. Among a few hundred thousand clones listed, approximately 80% were seen once. The sequencing input was PBMCs. The receptor was derived from a woman in her forties in good health. Some clones in this sample may be carry-over from other donors' samples.

The CDR3 is CAWSVRSSWEETQYF. In nucleotides, the CDR3 is TGTGCCTGGAGTGTAAGGTCCTCCTGGGAGGAGACCCAGTACTTC. The rearrangement links TRBV30 to TRBJ2-5, with D perhaps TRBD2 (5 bases). V was trimmed by 0 bases and J by 5 bases, leaving 16 bases between them. Looked up from germline, CDR1 is GTSNPN and CDR2 is SVGIG (reference sequence). The CDR3 covers 15 residues.